This TCR beta chain was captured by sequencing in a study of radiation and T cells in renal cell carcinoma. Looking at the study overall: Nephrectomy followed 15 Gy stereotactic body radiation by 4 weeks.

Only in-frame clones appear in the TCRdb table, and some are missing; sequencing was by immunoSEQ multiplex PCR. The sample carries about 160,000 clones, 88% recorded once. This sample's time point: baseline pretreatment blood. Treatment defined: 15 Gy SBRT to primary tumor, nephrectomy 4 weeks later. The sequences come from blood, collected from a patient whose treatment included radiotherapy and nephrectomy. The sequence came from a woman aged 70-85 years with renal cell carcinoma.

For the CDR3, the DNA is TGTGCCAGTAGAATGAGGGGCAGGGGGAACGAGCAGTACTTC. Encoded protein: CASRMRGRGNEQYF. This chain joins TRBV19 and TRBJ2-7; TRBD1 matches at 7 bases. Trimming took 6 bases from V and 5 from J; bases not matched to a gene: 10. CDR3 length: 14 amino acids. Germline assignment: CDR1 LNHDA and CDR2 SQIVND (reference sequence).